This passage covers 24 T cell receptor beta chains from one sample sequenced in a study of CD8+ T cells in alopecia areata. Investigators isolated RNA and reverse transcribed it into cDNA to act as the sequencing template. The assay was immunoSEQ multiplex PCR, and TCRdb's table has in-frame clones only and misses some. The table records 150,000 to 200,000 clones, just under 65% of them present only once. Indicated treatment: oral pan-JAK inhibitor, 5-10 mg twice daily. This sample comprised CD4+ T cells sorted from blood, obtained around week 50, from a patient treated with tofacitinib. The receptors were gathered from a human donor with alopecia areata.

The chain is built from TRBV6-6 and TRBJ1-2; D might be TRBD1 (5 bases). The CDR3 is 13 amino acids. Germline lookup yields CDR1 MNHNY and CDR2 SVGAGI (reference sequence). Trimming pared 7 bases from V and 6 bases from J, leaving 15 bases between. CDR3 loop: CASTQRAGHGYTF. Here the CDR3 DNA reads TGTGCCAGCACCCAAAGGGCAGGGCATGGCTACACCTTC.

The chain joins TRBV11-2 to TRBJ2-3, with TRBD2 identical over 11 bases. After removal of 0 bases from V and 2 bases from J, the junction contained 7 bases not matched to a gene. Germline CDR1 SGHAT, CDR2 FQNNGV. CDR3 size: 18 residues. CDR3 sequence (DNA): TGTGCCAGCAGCTTAGAGGGGACTAGCGGTATAAACACAGATACGCAGTATTTT. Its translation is CASSLEGTSGINTDTQYF.

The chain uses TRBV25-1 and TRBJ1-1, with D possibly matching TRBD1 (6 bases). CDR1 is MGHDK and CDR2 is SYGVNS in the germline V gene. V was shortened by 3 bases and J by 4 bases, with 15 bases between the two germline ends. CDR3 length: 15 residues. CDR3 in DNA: TGTGCCAGCAGTGACAAAAACAGGGTAGGCACTGAAGCTTTCTTT. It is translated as CASSDKNRVGTEAFF.

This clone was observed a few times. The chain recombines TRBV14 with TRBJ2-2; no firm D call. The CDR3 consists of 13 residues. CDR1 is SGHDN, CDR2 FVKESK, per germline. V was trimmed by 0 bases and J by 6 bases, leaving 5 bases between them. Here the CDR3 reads CASSQDPSGELFF. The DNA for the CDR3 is TGTGCCAGCAGCCAAGATCCGTCCGGGGAGCTGTTTTTT.

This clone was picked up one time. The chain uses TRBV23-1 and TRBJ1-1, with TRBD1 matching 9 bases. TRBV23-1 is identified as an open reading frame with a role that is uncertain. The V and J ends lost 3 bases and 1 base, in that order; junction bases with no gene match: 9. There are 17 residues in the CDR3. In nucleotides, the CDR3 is TGCGCCAGCAGTCACCTCGGACAGGGGAGATCGAACACTGAAGCTTTCTTT. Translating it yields CASSHLGQGRSNTEAFF.

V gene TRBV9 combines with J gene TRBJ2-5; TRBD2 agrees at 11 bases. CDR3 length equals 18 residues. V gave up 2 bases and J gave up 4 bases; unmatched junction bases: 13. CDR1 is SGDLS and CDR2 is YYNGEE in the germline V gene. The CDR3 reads CASSVKPTSGASRETQYF. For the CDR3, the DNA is TGTGCCAGCAGCGTTAAGCCGACTAGCGGGGCTTCGCGAGAGACCCAGTACTTC.

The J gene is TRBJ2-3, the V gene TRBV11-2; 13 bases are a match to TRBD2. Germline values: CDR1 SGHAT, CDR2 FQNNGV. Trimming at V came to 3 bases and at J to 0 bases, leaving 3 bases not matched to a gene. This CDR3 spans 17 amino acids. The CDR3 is CASSFGTSGASTDTQYF. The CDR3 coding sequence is TGTGCCAGCAGCTTCGGGACTAGCGGGGCAAGCACAGATACGCAGTATTTT. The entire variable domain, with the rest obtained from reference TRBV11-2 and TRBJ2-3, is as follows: EAGVAQSPRYKIIEKRQSVAFWCNPISGHATLYWYQQILGQGPKLLIQFQNNGVVDDSQLPKDRFSAERLKGVDSTLKIQPAKLEDSAVYLCASSFGTSGASTDTQYFGPGTRLTVL.

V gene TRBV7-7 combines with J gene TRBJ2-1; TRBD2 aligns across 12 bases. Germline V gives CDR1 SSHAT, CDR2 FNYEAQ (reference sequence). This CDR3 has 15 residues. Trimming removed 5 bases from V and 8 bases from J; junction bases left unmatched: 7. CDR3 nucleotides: TGTGCCAGCAGCCCTAGCGGGGGGGCCGTCTATGAGCAGTTCTTC. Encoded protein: CASSPSGGAVYEQFF. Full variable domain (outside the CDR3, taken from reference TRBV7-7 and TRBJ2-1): GAGVSQSPRYKVTKRGQDVTLRCDPISSHATLYWYQQALGQGPEFLTYFNYEAQPDKSGLPSDRFSAERPEGSISTLTIQRTEQRDSAMYRCASSPSGGAVYEQFFGPGTRLTVL.

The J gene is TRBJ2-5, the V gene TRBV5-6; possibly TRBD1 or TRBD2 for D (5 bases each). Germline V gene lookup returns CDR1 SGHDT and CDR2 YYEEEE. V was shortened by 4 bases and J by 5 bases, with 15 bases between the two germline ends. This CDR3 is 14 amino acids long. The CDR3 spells CASSNGALGETQYF. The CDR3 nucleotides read TGTGCCAGCAGCAACGGGGCCTTAGGGGAGACCCAGTACTTC.

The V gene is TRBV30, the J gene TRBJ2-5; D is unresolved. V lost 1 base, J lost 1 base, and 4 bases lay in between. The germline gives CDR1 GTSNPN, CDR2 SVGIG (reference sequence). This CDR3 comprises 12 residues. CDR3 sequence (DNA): TGTGCCTGGAGTGGATCCCAAGAGACCCAGTACTTC. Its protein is CAWSGSQETQYF.

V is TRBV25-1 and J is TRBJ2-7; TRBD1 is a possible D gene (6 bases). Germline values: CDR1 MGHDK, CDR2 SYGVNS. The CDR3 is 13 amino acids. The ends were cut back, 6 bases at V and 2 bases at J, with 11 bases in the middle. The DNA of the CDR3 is TGTGCCAGCAGCAAAGGGGGTACCTACGAGCAGTACTTC. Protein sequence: CASSKGGTYEQYF.

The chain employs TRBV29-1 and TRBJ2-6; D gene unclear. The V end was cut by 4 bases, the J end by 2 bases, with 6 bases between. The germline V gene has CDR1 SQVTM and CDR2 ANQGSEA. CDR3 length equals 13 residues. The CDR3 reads CSVGSPGANVLTF. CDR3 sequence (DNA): TGCAGCGTTGGGAGCCCTGGGGCCAACGTCCTGACTTTC.

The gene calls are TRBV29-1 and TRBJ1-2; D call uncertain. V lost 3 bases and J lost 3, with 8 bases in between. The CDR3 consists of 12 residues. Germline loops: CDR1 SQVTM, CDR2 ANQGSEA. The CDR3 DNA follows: TGCAGCGTTGACGCGGTGGACTATGGCTACACCTTC. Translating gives CSVDAVDYGYTF.

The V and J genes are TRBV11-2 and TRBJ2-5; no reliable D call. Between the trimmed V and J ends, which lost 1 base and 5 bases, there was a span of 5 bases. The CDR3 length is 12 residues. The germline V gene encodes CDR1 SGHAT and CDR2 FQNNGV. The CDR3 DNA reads TGTGCCAGCAGCTTAGTTTCCGAGACCCAGTACTTC. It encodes CASSLVSETQYF.

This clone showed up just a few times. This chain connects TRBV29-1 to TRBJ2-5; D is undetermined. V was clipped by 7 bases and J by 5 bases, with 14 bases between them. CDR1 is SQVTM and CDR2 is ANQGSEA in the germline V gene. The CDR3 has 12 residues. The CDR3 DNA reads TGCAGCGCTCCCTGGGGTAGGGAGACCCAGTACTTC. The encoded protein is CSAPWGRETQYF.

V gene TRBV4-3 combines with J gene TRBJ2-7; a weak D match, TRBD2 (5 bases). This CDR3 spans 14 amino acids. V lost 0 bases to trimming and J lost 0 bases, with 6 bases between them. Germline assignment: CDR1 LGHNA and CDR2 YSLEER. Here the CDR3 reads CASSQDTSSYEQYF. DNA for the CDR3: TGCGCCAGCAGCCAAGACACTAGCTCCTACGAGCAGTACTTC.

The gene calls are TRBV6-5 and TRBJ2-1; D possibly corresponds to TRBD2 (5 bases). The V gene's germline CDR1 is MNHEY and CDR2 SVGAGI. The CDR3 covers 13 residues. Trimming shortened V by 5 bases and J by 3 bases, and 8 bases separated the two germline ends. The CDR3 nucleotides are TGTGCCAGCAGTCTAGGACTCTACAATGAGCAGTTCTTC. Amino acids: CASSLGLYNEQFF.

CDR3 bases: TGTGCCAGCAGCGGAAGACTAGGCGCAGATACGCAGTATTTT. Protein sequence: CASSGRLGADTQYF. This chain joins TRBV7-2 and TRBJ2-3; D might be TRBD2 (6 bases). The CDR3 has 14 residues. Germline V gene data show CDR1 as SGHTA and CDR2 as FQGNSA. Trimming removed 5 bases from V and 4 bases from J, with 13 bases in between.

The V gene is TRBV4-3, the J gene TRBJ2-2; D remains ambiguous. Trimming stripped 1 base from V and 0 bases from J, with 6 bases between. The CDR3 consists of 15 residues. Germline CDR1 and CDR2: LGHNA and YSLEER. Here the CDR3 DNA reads TGCGCCAGCAGCCAAGGACACCCGAACACCGGGGAGCTGTTTTTT. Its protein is CASSQGHPNTGELFF.

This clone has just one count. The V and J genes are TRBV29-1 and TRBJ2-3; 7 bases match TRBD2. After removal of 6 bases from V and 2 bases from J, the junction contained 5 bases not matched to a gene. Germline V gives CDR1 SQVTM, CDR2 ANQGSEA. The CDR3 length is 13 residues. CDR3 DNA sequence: TGCAGCGTGGCTAGCGGTGACACAGATACGCAGTATTTT. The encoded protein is CSVASGDTDTQYF.

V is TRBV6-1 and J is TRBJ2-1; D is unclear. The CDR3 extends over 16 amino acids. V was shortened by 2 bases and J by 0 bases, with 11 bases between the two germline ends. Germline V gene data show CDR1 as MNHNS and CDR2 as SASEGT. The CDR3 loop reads CASSELLLSSYNEQFF. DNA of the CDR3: TGTGCCAGCAGTGAATTACTTCTAAGCTCCTACAATGAGCAGTTCTTC.

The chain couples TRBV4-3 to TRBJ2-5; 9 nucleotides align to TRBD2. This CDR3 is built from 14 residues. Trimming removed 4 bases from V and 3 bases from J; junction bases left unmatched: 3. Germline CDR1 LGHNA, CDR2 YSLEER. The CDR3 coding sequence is TGCGCCAGCAGCCCGGGACTAGCCAAAGAGACCCAGTACTTC. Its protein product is CASSPGLAKETQYF.

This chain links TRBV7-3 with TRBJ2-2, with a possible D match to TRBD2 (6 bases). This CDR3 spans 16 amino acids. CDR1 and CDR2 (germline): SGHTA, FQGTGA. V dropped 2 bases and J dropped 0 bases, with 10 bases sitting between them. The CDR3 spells CASSLDGGANTGELFF. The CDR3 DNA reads TGTGCCAGCAGCTTAGACGGGGGTGCGAACACCGGGGAGCTGTTTTTT.

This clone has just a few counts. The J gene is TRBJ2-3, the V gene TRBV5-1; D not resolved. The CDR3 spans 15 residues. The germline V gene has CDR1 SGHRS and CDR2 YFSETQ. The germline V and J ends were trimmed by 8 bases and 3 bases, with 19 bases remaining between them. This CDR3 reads CASSPQREKTDTQYF. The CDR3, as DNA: TGCGCCAGTTCACCTCAGCGCGAAAAAACAGATACGCAGTATTTT.